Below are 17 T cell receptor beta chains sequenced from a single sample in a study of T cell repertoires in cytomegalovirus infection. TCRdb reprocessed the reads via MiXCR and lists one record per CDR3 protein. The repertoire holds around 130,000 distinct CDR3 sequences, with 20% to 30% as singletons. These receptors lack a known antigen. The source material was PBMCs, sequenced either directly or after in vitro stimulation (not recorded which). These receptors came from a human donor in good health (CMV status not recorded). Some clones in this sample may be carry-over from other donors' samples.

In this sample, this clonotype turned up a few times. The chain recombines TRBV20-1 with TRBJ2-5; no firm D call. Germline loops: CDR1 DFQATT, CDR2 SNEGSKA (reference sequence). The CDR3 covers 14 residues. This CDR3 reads CSAPPGHSQETQYF. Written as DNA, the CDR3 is TGCAGCGCACCGCCGGGTCACAGCCAAGAGACCCAGTACTTC.

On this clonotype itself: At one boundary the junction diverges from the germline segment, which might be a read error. The CDR3 is CASSPRGAAYNEQLF. The CDR3 bases are TGTGCCAGCAGTCCCAGGGGGGCGGCCTACAATGAGCAGCTCTTC. The chain uses TRBV2 and TRBJ2-1; D may be TRBD1 (7 bases). CDR3 length equals 15 residues. Germline CDR1 SNHLY, CDR2 FYNNEI.

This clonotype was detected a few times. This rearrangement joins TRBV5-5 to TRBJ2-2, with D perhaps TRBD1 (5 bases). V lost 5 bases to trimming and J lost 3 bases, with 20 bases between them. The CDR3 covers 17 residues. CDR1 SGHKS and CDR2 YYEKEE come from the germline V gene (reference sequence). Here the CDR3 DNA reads TGTGCCAGCAGTCTGTCGTTCAGGGCGACCTACACCGGGGAGCTGTTTTTT. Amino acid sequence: CASSLSFRATYTGELFF.

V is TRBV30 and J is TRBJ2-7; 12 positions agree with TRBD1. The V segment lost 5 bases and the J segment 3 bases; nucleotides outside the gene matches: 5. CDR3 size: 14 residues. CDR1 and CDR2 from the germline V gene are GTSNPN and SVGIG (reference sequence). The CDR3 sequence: CAWAGTGGFYEQYF. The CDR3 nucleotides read TGTGCCTGGGCCGGGACAGGGGGCTTCTACGAGCAGTACTTC. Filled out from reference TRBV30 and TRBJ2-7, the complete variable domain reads SQTIHQWPATLVQPVGSPLSLECTVEGTSNPNLYWYRQAAGRGLQLLFYSVGIGQISSEVPQNLSASRPQDRQFILSSKKLLLSDSGFYLCAWAGTGGFYEQYFGPGTRLTVT.

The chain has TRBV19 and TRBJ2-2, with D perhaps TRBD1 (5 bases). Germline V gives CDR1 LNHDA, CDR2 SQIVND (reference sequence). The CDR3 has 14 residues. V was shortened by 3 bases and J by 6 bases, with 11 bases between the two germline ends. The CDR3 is CASSISSGPGELFF. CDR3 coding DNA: TGTGCCAGTAGTATTTCTTCAGGGCCCGGGGAGCTGTTTTTT. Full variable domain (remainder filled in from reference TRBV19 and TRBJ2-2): DGGITQSPKYLFRKEGQNVTLSCEQNLNHDAMYWYRQDPGQGLRLIYYSQIVNDFQKGDIAEGYSVSREKKESFPLTVTSAQKNPTAFYLCASSISSGPGELFFGEGSRLTVL.

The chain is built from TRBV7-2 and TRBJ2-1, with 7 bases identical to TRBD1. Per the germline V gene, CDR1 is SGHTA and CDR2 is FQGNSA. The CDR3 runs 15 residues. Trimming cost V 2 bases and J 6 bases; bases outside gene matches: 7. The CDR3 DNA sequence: TGTGCCAGCAGCTTATCGGCAGGGGGTATCAATGAGCAGTTCTTC. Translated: CASSLSAGGINEQFF.

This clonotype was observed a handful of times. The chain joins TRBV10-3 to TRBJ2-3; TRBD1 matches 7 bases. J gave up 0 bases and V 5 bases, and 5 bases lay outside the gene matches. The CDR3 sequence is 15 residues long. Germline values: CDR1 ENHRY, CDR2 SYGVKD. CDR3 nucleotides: TGTGCCATCAGTAGTGGGACAGAAAGCACAGATACGCAGTATTTT. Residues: CAISSGTESTDTQYF.

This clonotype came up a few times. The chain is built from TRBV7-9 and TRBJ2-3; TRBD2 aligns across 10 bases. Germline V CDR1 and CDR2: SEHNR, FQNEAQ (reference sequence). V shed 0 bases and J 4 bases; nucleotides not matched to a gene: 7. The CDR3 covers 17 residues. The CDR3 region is CASSLARSSGRSDTQYF. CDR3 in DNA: TGTGCCAGCAGCTTAGCCCGGTCTAGCGGGAGATCAGATACGCAGTATTTT.

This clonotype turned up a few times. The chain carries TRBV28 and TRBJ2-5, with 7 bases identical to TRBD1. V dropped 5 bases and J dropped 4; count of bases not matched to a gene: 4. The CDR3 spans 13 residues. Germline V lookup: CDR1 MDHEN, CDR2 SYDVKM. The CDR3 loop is CASSVGQLETQYF. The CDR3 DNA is TGTGCCAGCAGTGTGGGACAGCTAGAGACCCAGTACTTC.

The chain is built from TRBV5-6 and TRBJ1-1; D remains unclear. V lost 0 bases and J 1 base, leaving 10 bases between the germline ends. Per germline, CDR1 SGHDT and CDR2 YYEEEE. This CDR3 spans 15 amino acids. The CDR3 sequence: CASSLDQTRNTEAFF. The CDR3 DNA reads TGTGCCAGCAGCTTGGATCAGACCCGGAACACTGAAGCTTTCTTT.

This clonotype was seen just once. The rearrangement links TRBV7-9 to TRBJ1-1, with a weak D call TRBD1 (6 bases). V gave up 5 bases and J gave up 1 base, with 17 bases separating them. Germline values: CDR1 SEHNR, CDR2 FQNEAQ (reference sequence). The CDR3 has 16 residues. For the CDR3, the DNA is TGTGCCAGCAGCCGGGGGGAGGACAGACCGAACACTGAAGCTTTCTTT. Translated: CASSRGEDRPNTEAFF.

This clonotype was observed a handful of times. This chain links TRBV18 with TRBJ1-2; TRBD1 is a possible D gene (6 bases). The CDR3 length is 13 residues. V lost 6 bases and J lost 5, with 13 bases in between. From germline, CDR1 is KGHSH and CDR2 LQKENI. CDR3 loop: CASSTDREYGYTF. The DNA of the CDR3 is TGTGCCAGCTCGACGGACAGAGAGTATGGCTACACCTTC.

CDR3 amino acids: CAISQGTPDEQYV. DNA for the CDR3: TGTGCCATCAGCCAGGGGACTCCCGACGAGCAGTACGTC. The chain couples TRBV10-3 to TRBJ2-7; D is perhaps TRBD1 or TRBD2 (6 bases each). Germline V gives CDR1 ENHRY, CDR2 SYGVKD. This CDR3 has 13 amino acids. V lost 6 bases, J lost 5 bases, and 14 bases lay in between.

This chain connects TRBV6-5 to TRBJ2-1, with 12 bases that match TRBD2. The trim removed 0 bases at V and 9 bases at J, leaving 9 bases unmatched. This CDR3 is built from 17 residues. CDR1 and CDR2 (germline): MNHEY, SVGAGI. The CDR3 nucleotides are TGTGCCAGCAGTTACTCGATACTAGCGGGAGGCCGGGGTGAGCAGTTCTTC. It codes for CASSYSILAGGRGEQFF.

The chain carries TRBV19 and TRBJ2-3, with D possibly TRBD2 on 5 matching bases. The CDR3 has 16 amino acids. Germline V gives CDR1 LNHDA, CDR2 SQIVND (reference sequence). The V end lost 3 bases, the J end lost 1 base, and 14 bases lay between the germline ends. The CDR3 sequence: CASSIGETSCTDTQYF. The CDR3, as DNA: TGTGCCAGTAGTATTGGGGAGACTTCCTGCACAGATACGCAGTATTTT. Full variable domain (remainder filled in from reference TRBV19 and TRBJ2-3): DGGITQSPKYLFRKEGQNVTLSCEQNLNHDAMYWYRQDPGQGLRLIYYSQIVNDFQKGDIAEGYSVSREKKESFPLTVTSAQKNPTAFYLCASSIGETSCTDTQYFGPGTRLTVL.

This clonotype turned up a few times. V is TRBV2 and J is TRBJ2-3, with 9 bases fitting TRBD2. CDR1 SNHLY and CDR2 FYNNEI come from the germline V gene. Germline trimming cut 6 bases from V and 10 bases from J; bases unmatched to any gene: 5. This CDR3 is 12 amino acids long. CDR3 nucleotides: TGTGCCAGCAGAGCCGCTAGCGGGGCGCAGTATTTT. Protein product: CASRAASGAQYF.

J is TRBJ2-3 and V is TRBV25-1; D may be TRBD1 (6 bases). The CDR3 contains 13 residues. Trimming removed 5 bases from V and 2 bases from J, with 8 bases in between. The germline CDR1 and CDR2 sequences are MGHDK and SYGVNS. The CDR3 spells CASSRGFTDTQYF. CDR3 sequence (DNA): TGTGCCAGCAGTAGGGGGTTCACAGATACGCAGTATTTT.